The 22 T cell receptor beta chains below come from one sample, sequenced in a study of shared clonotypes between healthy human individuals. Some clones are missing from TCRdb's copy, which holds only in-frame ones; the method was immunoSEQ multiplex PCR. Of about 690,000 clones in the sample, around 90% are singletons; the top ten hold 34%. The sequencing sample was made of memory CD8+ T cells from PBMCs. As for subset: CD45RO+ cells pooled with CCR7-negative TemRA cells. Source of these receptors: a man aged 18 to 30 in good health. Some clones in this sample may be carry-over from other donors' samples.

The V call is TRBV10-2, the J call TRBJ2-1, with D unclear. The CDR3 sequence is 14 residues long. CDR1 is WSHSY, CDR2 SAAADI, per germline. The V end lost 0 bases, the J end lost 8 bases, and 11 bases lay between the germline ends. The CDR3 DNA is TGCGCCAGCAGTGAGTCGACCCCGGGCTATGAGCAGTTCTTC. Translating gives CASSESTPGYEQFF.

This CDR3 is CASSFQSSTDTQYF. The CDR3 DNA sequence: TGTGCCAGCAGCTTCCAGTCTAGCACAGATACGCAGTATTTT. The chain is built from TRBV7-2 and TRBJ2-3, with unresolved D. Trimming left V 3 bases short and J 0 bases short, with 7 bases between. Germline V lookup: CDR1 SGHTA, CDR2 FQGNSA. This CDR3 region has 14 residues.

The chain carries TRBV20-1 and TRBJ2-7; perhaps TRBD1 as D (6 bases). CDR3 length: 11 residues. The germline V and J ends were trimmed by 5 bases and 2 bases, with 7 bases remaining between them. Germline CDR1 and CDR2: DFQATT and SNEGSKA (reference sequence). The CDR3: CSAGTTYEQYF. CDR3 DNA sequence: TGCAGTGCTGGGACAACCTACGAGCAGTACTTC.

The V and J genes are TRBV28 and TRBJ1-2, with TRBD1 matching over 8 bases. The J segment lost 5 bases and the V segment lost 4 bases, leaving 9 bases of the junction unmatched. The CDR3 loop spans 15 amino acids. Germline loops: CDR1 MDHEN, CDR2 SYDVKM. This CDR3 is CASSSSGTGRYGYTF. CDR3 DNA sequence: TGTGCCAGCAGTTCTTCCGGGACAGGACGATATGGCTACACCTTC.

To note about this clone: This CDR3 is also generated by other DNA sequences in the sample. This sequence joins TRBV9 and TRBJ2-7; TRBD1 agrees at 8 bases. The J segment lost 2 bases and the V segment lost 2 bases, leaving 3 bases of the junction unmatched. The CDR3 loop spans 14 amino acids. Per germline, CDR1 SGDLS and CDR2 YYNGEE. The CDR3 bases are TGTGCCAGCAGCGTTGGGGACAGGCCCTACGAGCAGTACTTC. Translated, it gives CASSVGDRPYEQYF.

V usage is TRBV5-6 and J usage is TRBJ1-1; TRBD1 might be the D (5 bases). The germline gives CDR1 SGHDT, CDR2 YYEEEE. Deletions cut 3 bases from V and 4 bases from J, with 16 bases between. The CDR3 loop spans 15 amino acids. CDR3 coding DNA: TGTGCCAGCAGCTCAGCTAACGCAGGGTTCACTGAAGCTTTCTTT. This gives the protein CASSSANAGFTEAFF.

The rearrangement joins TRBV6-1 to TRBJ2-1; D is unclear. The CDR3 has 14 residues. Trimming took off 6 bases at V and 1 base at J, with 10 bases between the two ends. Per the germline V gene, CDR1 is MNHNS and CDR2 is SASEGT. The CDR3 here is CASRLPGSYNEQFF. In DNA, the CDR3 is TGTGCCAGCAGACTGCCCGGGTCCTACAATGAGCAGTTCTTC.

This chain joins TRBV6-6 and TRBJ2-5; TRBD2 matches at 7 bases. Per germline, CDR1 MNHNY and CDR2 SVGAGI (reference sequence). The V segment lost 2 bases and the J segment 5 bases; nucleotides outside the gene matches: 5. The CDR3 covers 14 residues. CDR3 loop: CASSYGNGGETQYF. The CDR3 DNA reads TGTGCCAGCAGTTACGGGAACGGGGGGGAGACCCAGTACTTC.

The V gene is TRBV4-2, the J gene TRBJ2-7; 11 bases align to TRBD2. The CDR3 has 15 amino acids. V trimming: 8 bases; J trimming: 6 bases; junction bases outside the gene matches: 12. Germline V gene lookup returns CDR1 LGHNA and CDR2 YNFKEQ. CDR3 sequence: CASGIAGGPPGEQYF. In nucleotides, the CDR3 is TGTGCCAGCGGGATAGCGGGAGGGCCTCCGGGCGAGCAGTACTTC.

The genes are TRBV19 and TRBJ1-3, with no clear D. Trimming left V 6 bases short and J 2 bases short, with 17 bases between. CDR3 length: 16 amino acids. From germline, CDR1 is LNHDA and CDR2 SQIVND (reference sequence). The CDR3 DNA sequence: TGTGCCAGTAGACCCTTCGGCGGCGCCGCTGGAAACACCATATATTTT. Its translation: CASRPFGGAAGNTIYF.

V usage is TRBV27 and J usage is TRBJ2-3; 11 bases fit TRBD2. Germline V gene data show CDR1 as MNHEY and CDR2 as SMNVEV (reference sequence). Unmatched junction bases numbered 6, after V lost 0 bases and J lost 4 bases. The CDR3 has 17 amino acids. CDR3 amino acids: CASSLSSGLAAADTQYF. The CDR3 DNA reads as TGTGCCAGCAGTTTATCGTCGGGACTAGCGGCTGCAGATACGCAGTATTTT.

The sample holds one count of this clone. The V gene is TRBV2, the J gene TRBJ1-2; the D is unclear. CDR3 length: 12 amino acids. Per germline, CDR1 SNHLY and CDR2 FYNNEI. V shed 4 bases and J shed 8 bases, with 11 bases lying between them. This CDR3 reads CASSGWAGGYTF. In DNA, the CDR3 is TGTGCCAGCAGTGGCTGGGCGGGAGGCTACACCTTC.

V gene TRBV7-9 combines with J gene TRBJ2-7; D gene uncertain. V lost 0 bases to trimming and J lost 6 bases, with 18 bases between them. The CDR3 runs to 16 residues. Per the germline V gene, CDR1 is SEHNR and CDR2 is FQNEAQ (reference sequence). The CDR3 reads CASSLAPGRFHGEQYF. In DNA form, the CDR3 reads TGTGCCAGCAGCTTAGCGCCAGGCAGGTTTCACGGCGAGCAGTACTTC. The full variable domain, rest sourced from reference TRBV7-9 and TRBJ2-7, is DTGVSQNPRHKITKRGQNVTFRCDPISEHNRLYWYRQTLGQGPEFLTYFQNEAQLEKSRLLSDRFSAERPKGSFSTLEIQRTEQGDSAMYLCASSLAPGRFHGEQYFGPGTRLTVT.

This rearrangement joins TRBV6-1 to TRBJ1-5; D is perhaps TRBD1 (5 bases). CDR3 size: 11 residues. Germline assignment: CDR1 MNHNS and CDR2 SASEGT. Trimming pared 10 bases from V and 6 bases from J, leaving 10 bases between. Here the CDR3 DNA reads TGTGCCACCCGGGGGTTTCAGCCCCAGCATTTT. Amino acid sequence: CATRGFQPQHF.

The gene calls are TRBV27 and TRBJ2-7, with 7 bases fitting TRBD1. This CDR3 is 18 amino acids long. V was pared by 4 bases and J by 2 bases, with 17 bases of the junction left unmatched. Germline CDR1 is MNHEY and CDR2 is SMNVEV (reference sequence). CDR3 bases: TGTGCCAGCAGTTCGAAGGGGGCCATCAGAGGGAGCCCCTACGAGCAGTACTTC. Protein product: CASSSKGAIRGSPYEQYF.

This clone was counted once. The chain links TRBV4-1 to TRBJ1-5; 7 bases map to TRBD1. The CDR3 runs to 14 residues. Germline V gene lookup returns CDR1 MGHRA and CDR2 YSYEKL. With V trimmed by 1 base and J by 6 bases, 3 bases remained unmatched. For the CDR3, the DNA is TGCGCCAGCAGCCAAGTAGAGGGGGCTCAGCCCCAGCATTTT. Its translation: CASSQVEGAQPQHF.

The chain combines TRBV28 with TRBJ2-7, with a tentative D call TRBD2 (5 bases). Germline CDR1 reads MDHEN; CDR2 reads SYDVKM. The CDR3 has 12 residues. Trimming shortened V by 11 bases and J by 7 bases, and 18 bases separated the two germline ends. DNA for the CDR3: TGTGCCGCCAGCGCGGGCTTTTGGGAGCAGTACTTC. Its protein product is CAASAGFWEQYF.

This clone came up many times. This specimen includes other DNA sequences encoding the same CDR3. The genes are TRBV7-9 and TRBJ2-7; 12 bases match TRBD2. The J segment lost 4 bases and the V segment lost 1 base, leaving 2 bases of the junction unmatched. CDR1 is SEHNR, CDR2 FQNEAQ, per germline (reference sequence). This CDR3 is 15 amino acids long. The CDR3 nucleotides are TGTGCCAGCAGCTTAGAGACTAGCGGGAGTTACGAGCAGTACTTC. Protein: CASSLETSGSYEQYF.

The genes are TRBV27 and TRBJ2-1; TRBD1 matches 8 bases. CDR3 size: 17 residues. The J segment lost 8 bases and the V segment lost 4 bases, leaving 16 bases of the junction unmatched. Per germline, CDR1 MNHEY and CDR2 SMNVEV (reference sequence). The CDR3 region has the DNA TGTGCCAGCAGTTCTCTGGACAGGGACAGCCCGGGATATGAGCAGTTCTTC. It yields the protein CASSSLDRDSPGYEQFF.

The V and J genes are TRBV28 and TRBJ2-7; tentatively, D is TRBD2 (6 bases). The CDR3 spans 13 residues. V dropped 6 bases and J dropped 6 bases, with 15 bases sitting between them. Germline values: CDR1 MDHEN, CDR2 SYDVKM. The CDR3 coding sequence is TGTGCCAGCAGCCTTGGGAGCGGGTCCGAGCAGTACTTC. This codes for CASSLGSGSEQYF. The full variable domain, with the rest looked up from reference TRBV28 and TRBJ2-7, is DVKVTQSSRYLVKRTGEKVFLECVQDMDHENMFWYRQDPGLGLRLIYFSYDVKMKEKGDIPEGYSVSREKKERFSLILESASTNQTSMYLCASSLGSGSEQYFGPGTRLTVT.

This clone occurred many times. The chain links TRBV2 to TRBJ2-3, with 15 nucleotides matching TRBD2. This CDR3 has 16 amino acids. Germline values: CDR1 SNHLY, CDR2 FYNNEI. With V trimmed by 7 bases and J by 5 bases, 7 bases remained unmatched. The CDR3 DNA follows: TGTGCCAGCACTCGCCCGGGACTAGCGGGAGGAGATACGCAGTATTTT. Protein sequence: CASTRPGLAGGDTQYF. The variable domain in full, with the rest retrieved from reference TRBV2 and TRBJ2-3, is EPEVTQTPSHQVTQMGQEVILRCVPISNHLYFYWYRQILGQKVEFLVSFYNNEISEKSEIFDDQFSVERPDGSNFTLKIRSTKLEDSAMYFCASTRPGLAGGDTQYFGPGTRLTVL.

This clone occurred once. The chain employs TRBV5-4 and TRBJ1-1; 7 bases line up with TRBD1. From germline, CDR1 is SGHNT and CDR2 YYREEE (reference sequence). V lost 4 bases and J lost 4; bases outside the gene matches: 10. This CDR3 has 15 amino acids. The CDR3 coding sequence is TGTGCCAGCAGCCCATACAGGGGATGGGGCACTGAAGCTTTCTTT. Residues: CASSPYRGWGTEAFF.